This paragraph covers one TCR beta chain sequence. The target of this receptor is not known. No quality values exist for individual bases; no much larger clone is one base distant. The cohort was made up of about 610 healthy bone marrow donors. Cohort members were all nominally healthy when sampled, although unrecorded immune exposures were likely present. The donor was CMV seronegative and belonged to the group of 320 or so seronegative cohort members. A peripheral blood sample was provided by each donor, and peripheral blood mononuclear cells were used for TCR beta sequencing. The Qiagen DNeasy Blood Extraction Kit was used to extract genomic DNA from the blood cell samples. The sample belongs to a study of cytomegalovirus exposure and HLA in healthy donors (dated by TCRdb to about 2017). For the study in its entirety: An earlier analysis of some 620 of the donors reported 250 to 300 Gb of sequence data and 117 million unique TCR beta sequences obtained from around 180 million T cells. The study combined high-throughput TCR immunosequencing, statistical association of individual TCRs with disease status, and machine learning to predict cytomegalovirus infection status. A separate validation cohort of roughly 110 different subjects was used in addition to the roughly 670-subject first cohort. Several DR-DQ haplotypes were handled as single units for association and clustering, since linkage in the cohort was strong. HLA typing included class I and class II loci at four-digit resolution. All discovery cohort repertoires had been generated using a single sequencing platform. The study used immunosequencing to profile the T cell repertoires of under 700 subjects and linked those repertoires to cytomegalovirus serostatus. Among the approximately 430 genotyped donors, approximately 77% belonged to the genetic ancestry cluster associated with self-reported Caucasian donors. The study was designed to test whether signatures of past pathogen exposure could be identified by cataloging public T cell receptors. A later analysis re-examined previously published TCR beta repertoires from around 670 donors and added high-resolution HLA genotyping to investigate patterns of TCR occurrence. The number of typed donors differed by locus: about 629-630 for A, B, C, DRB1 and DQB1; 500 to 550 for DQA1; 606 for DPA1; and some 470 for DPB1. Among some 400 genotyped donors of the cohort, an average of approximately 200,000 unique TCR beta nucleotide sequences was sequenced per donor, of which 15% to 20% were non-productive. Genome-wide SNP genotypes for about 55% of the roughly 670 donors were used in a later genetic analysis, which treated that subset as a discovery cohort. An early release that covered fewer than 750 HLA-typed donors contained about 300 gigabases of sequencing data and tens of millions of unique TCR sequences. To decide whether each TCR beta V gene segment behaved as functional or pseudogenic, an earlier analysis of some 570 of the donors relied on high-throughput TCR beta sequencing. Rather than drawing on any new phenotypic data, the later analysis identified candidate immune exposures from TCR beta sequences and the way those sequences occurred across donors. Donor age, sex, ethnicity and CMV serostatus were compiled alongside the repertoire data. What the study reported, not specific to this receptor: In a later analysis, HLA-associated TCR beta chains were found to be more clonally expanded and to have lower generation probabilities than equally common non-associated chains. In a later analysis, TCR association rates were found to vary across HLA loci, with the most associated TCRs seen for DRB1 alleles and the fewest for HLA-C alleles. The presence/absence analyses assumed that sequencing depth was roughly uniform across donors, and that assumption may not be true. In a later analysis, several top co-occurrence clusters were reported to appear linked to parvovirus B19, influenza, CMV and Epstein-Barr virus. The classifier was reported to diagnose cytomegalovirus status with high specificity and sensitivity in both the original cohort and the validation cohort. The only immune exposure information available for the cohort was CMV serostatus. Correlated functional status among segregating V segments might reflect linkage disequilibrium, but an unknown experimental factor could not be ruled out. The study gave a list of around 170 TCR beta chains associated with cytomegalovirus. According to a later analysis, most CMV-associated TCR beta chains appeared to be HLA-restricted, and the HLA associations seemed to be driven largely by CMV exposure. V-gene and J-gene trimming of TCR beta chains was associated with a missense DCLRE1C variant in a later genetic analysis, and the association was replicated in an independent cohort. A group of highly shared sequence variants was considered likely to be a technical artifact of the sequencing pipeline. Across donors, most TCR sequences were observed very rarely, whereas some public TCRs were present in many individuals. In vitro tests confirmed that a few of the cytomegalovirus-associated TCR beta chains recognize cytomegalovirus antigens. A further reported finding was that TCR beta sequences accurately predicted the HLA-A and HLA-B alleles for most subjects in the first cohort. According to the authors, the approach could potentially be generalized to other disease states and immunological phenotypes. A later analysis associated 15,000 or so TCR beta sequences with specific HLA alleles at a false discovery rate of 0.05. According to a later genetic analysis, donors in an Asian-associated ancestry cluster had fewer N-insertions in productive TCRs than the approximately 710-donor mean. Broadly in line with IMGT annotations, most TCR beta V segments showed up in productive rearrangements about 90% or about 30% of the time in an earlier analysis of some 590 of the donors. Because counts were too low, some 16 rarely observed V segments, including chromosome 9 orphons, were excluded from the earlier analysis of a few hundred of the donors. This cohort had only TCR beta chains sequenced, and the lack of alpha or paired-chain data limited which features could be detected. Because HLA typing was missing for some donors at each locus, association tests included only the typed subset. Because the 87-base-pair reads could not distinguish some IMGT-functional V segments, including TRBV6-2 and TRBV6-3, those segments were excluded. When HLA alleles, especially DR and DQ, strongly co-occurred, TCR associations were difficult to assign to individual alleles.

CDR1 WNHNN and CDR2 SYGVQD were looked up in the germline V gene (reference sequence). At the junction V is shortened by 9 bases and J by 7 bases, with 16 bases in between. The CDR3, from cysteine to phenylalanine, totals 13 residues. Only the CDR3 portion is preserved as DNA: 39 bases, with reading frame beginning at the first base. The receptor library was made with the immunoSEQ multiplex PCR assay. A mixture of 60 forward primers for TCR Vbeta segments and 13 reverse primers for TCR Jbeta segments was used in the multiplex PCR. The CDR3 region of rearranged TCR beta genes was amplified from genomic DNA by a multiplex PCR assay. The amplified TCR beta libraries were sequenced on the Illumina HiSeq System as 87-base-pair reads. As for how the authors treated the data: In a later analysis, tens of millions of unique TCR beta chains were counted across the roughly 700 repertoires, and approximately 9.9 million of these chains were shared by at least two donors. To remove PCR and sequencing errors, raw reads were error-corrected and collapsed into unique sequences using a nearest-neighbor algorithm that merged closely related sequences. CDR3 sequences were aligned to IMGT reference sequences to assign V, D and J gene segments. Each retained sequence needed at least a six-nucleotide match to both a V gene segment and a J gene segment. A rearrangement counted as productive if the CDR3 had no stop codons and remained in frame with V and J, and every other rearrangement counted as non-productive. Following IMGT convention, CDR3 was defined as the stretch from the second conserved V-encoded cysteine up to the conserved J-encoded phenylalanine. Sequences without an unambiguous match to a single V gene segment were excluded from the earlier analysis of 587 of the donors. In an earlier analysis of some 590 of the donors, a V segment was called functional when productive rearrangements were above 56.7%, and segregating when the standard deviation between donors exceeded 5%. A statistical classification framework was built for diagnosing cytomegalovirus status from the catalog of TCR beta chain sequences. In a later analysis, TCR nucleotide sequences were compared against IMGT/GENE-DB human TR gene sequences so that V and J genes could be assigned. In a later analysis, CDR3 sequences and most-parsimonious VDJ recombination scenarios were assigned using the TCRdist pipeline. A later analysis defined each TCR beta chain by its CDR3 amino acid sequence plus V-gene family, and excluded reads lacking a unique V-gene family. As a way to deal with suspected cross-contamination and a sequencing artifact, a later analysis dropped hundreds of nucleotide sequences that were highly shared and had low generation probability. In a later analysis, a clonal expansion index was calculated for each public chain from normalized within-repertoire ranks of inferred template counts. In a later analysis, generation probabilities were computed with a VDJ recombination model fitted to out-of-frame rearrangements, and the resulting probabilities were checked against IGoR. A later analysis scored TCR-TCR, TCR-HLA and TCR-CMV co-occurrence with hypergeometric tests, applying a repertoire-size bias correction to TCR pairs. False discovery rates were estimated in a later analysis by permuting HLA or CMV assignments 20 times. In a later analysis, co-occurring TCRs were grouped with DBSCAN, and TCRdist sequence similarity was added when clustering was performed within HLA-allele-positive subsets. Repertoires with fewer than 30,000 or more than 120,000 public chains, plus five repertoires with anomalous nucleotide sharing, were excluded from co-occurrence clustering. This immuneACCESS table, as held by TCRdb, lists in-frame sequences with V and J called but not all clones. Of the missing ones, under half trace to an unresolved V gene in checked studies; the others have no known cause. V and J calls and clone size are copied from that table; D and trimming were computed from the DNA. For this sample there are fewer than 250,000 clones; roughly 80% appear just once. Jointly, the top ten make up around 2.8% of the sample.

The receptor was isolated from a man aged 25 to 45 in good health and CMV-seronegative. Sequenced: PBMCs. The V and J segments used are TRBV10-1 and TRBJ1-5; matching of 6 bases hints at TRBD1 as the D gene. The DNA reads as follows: TGCGCCAGGCAACAGGGAAAGGGACAGCCCCAGCATTTT. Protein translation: CARQQGKGQPQHF.